The rows below give T cell receptor beta chains drawn from one sample of a study of T-cell memory formation after mild COVID-19. Using its own MiXCR run on the 5' RACE reads, TCRdb lists one record per CDR3 protein. The profile covers 150,000 to 200,000 distinct CDR3 sequences, with approximately 14% appearing a single time and 14% taken by the ten largest. Input material: PBMCs or a T cell subset sorted from them (not recorded which). The receptors come from an adult woman who had mild COVID-19 (a few samples of this study predate the infection). Cell type and time point are not known. The CDR3 runs from the conserved cysteine through the conserved F or W. The D gene is left open where the match is weak. Expanded clones get a size class; other rows say once, few or many, or leave the size out.

j_gene: TRBJ2-7; len: 16; v_gene: TRBV3-1; d_gene: TRBD1; abundance: few; CDR3aa: CASSEWGTGPPYEQYF; CDR3nt: TGTGCCAGCAGCGAATGGGGGACAGGACCTCCCTACGAGCAGTACTTC
j_gene: TRBJ2-2; len: 18; v_gene: TRBV15; d_gene: TRBD2; abundance: -; CDR3aa: CATSTGAVASGISGELFF; CDR3nt: TGTGCCACCAGCACGGGGGCCGTGGCTAGCGGGATTTCCGGGGAGCTGTTTTTT
j_gene: TRBJ1-2; len: 13; v_gene: TRBV5-6; d_gene: -; abundance: many; CDR3aa: CASSSDSNYGYTF; CDR3nt: TGTGCCAGCAGCTCGGACAGTAACTATGGCTACACCTTC
j_gene: TRBJ1-6; len: 14; v_gene: TRBV12-3/TRBV12-4; d_gene: -; abundance: -; CDR3aa: CASRVSGGNSPLHF; CDR3nt: TGTGCCAGCAGAGTGTCCGGTGGGAATTCACCCCTCCACTTT
j_gene: TRBJ2-5; len: 16; v_gene: TRBV5-1; d_gene: -; abundance: -; CDR3aa: CASSLNRPNFQETQYF; CDR3nt: TGCGCCAGCAGCTTAAACAGGCCCAATTTCCAAGAGACCCAGTACTTC
j_gene: TRBJ2-2; len: 16; v_gene: TRBV27; d_gene: TRBD2; abundance: -; CDR3aa: CASSLLAETSTGELFF; CDR3nt: TGTGCCAGCAGTTTGCTAGCGGAAACGAGTACCGGGGAGCTGTTTTTT
j_gene: TRBJ1-1; len: 15; v_gene: TRBV30; d_gene: -; abundance: -; CDR3aa: CAWRLALGSGTEAFF; CDR3nt: TGTGCCTGGAGGTTAGCATTGGGGTCAGGGACTGAAGCTTTCTTT
j_gene: TRBJ1-1; len: 15; v_gene: TRBV5-1; d_gene: -; abundance: few; CDR3aa: CASSLVGQPSTEAFF; CDR3nt: TGCGCCAGCAGCTTGGTTGGACAGCCAAGCACTGAAGCTTTCTTT
j_gene: TRBJ2-1; len: 15; v_gene: TRBV24-1; d_gene: TRBD1; abundance: few; CDR3aa: CATSDQGAKYNEQFF; CDR3nt: TGTGCCACCAGTGATCAGGGGGCCAAATACAATGAGCAGTTCTTC
j_gene: TRBJ2-7; len: 15; v_gene: TRBV5-5; d_gene: TRBD1; abundance: -; CDR3aa: CASSGGTGGGTEQYF; CDR3nt: TGTGCCAGCAGCGGAGGGACAGGGGGTGGGACAGAGCAGTACTTC
j_gene: TRBJ2-3; len: 14; v_gene: TRBV12-3/TRBV12-4; d_gene: TRBD2; abundance: few; CDR3aa: CASTRLAAADTQYF; CDR3nt: TGTGCCAGCACCCGACTAGCGGCCGCAGATACGCAGTATTTT
j_gene: TRBJ1-2; len: 17; v_gene: TRBV7-8; d_gene: -; abundance: -; CDR3aa: CASSPLSVGGTNYGYTF; CDR3nt: TGTGCCAGCAGCCCCCTATCTGTGGGAGGGACTAACTATGGCTACACCTTC
j_gene: TRBJ2-2; len: 15; v_gene: TRBV7-6; d_gene: TRBD2; abundance: few; CDR3aa: CASSPRTSDTGELFF; CDR3nt: TGTGCCAGCAGCCCCAGGACTAGCGACACCGGGGAGCTGTTTTTT
j_gene: TRBJ1-2; len: 14; v_gene: TRBV19; d_gene: -; abundance: -; CDR3aa: CASTGSGQDDGYTF; CDR3nt: TGTGCCAGTACAGGGTCGGGGCAGGATGACGGCTACACCTTC
j_gene: TRBJ2-7; len: 13; v_gene: TRBV7-9; d_gene: -; abundance: -; CDR3aa: CASSLPSSYEQYF; CDR3nt: TGTGCCAGCAGCCTGCCCTCGTCCTACGAGCAGTACTTC
j_gene: TRBJ2-7; len: 15; v_gene: TRBV9; d_gene: -; abundance: -; CDR3aa: CASSVGDSLGYEQYF; CDR3nt: TGTGCCAGCAGCGTAGGAGACAGTTTGGGGTACGAGCAGTACTTC
j_gene: TRBJ2-5; len: 14; v_gene: TRBV7-9; d_gene: -; abundance: many; CDR3aa: CASSLFGSGETQYF; CDR3nt: TGTGCCAGCAGCTTATTCGGGTCAGGGGAGACCCAGTACTTC
j_gene: TRBJ2-1; len: 14; v_gene: TRBV7-9; d_gene: TRBD1; abundance: few; CDR3aa: CASSFGDSQRPQFF; CDR3nt: TGTGCCAGCAGCTTCGGGGACAGTCAGAGGCCTCAGTTCTTC
j_gene: TRBJ1-1; len: 15; v_gene: TRBV4-2; d_gene: -; abundance: -; CDR3aa: CASSQDRTGNTEAFF; CDR3nt: TGTGCCAGCAGCCAAGATAGGACGGGGAACACTGAAGCTTTCTTT
j_gene: TRBJ2-7; len: 14; v_gene: TRBV12-3/TRBV12-4; d_gene: -; abundance: few; CDR3aa: CASSIVGMGYEQYF; CDR3nt: TGTGCCAGCAGCATAGTTGGCATGGGCTACGAGCAGTACTTC
j_gene: TRBJ1-2; len: 14; v_gene: TRBV6-5; d_gene: -; abundance: -; CDR3aa: CASSSLTGYYGYTF; CDR3nt: TGTGCCAGCAGTTCGTTGACAGGTTACTATGGCTACACCTTC
j_gene: TRBJ1-5; len: 15; v_gene: TRBV14; d_gene: -; abundance: -; CDR3aa: CASSPGPPGGQPQHF; CDR3nt: TGTGCCAGCAGCCCGGGTCCTCCCGGTGGCCAGCCCCAGCATTTT
j_gene: TRBJ1-5; len: 17; v_gene: TRBV7-8; d_gene: -; abundance: -; CDR3aa: CASSSVVRSSLNQPQHF; CDR3nt: TGTGCCAGCAGCTCAGTAGTACGGAGTTCATTAAATCAGCCCCAGCATTTT
j_gene: TRBJ2-3; len: 16; v_gene: TRBV7-9; d_gene: TRBD2; abundance: few; CDR3aa: CASSDHSGRSTDTQYF; CDR3nt: TGTGCCAGCAGCGACCATAGCGGGAGGAGCACAGATACGCAGTATTTT
j_gene: TRBJ2-7; len: 13; v_gene: TRBV15; d_gene: -; abundance: few; CDR3aa: CATSRDPSGEQYF; CDR3nt: TGTGCCACCAGCAGAGACCCCAGCGGCGAGCAGTACTTC
j_gene: TRBJ1-3; len: 15; v_gene: TRBV6-6; d_gene: -; abundance: few; CDR3aa: CASRITVAGGNTIYF; CDR3nt: TGTGCCAGCCGCATCACAGTGGCCGGTGGAAACACCATATATTTT
j_gene: TRBJ2-2; len: 14; v_gene: TRBV28; d_gene: -; abundance: many; CDR3aa: CATRAELNTGELFF; CDR3nt: TGTGCCACGCGGGCCGAATTGAACACCGGGGAGCTGTTTTTT
j_gene: TRBJ2-7; len: 13; v_gene: TRBV12-3/TRBV12-4; d_gene: TRBD1; abundance: few; CDR3aa: CASRPGQTYEQYF; CDR3nt: TGTGCCAGCAGACCGGGACAGACCTACGAGCAGTACTTC
j_gene: TRBJ2-3; len: 16; v_gene: TRBV24-1; d_gene: -; abundance: few; CDR3aa: CATSDPARLSTDTQYF; CDR3nt: TGTGCCACCAGTGATCCAGCCAGACTCAGCACAGATACGCAGTATTTT
j_gene: TRBJ2-7; len: 13; v_gene: TRBV14; d_gene: -; abundance: few; CDR3aa: CASSQGDRERRYF; CDR3nt: TGTGCCAGCAGCCAAGGGGACCGGGAGAGGAGGTACTTC
j_gene: TRBJ2-6; len: 17; v_gene: TRBV6-2/TRBV6-3; d_gene: TRBD1; abundance: -; CDR3aa: CASSRTGVNSGANVLTF; CDR3nt: TGTGCCAGCAGTCGTACAGGGGTCAACTCTGGGGCCAACGTCCTGACTTTC